Listed below are T cell receptor beta chains from one sample, sequenced in a study of shared clonotypes between healthy human individuals. The repertoire was sequenced with immunoSEQ multiplex PCR; TCRdb's copy has only in-frame clones and lacks some. The sample yields 650,000 to 800,000 clones, about 90% seen once. Sequenced material: naive CD8+ T cells sorted from blood. The source is a man aged 25 to 45 in good health. CDR3s include the opening cysteine and the closing phenylalanine or tryptophan. D genes are given only for firm matches. Clone size appears in some rows only: once, few, many, or a class for an expanded clone.

CASSLAGGLGDTQYF,TGTGCCAGCAGCTTAGCGGGAGGGCTTGGAGATACGCAGTATTTT,TRBD2,NA,TRBJ2-3,TRBV7-2
CASSGPRQGGWTDTQYF,TGTGCCAGCAGCGGCCCCAGGCAGGGCGGTTGGACAGATACGCAGTATTTT,NA,NA,TRBJ2-3,TRBV9
CSVVQAGANVLTF,TGCAGCGTTGTTCAGGCTGGGGCCAACGTCCTGACTTTC,NA,NA,TRBJ2-6,TRBV29-1
CASSQGVYEQYF,TGTGCCAGCAGCCAAGGGGTCTACGAGCAGTACTTC,NA,few,TRBJ2-7,TRBV14
CASSKGLAVDNEQFF,TGTGCCAGCAGCAAAGGACTAGCGGTTGATAATGAGCAGTTCTTC,NA,NA,TRBJ2-1,TRBV21-1
CASSEYQVAIYGYTF,TGTGCCAGCAGTGAATACCAGGTAGCCATCTATGGCTACACCTTC,NA,NA,TRBJ1-2,TRBV6-1
CASSYMGYNEQFF,TGTGCCAGCAGCTACATGGGCTACAATGAGCAGTTCTTC,NA,NA,TRBJ2-1,TRBV7-3
CASSPGGVWGQETQYF,TGTGCCAGCAGCCCCGGGGGGGTGTGGGGCCAAGAGACCCAGTACTTC,TRBD2,few,TRBJ2-5,TRBV7-2
CASSGSYEQYF,TGTGCCAGCAGCGGGAGCTACGAGCAGTACTTC,NA,NA,TRBJ2-7,TRBV27
CASSLTYSLYEQYF,TGTGCCAGCAGTTTGACTTATAGCCTCTACGAGCAGTACTTC,NA,NA,TRBJ2-7,TRBV27
CASSSLMGTGDATNEKLFF,TGTGCCAGCAGTTCTCTTATGGGGACAGGAGATGCAACTAATGAAAAACTGTTTTTT,TRBD1,NA,TRBJ1-4,TRBV7-2
CASSPRTNYNEQFF,TGTGCCAGCAGCCCCAGGACCAACTACAATGAGCAGTTCTTC,NA,NA,TRBJ2-1,TRBV11-3
CASSSGLAGVGDTQYF,TGCGCCAGCAGCTCGGGACTAGCGGGAGTAGGAGATACGCAGTATTTT,TRBD2,NA,TRBJ2-3,TRBV5-1
CASSMTSSYNEQFF,TGTGCCAGTAGTATGACTAGCTCCTACAATGAGCAGTTCTTC,NA,NA,TRBJ2-1,TRBV19
CASSLNRNEQFF,TGTGCCAGCAGTTTAAATCGCAATGAGCAGTTCTTC,NA,NA,TRBJ2-1,TRBV27